The 30 T cell receptor beta chains in this list originate from one sample, sequenced in a study of vaccination effects on CD4 cells after COVID-19. These receptors' antigens are unknown. Produced via immunoSEQ multiplex PCR; TCRdb's table is partial and in-frame only. The sample lists 35,000 to 45,000 clones, approximately 82% occurring once. Isolating CD4+ T cells followed approximately ten days of culture. The infection with SARS-CoV-2 (confirmed by PCR) occurred in this person between March and December 2020. Participants got two doses of BNT162b2 or mRNA-1273 vaccine. The starting material was CD4+ T cells from PBMCs cultured without peptide, obtained after COVID-19 vaccination. The source is a human donor who had a prior SARS-CoV-2 infection.

The chain joins TRBV7-3 to TRBJ2-7; 7 nucleotides match TRBD1. The CDR3 length is 15 residues. V lost 1 base and J lost 4; bases outside the gene matches: 7. Per germline, CDR1 SGHTA and CDR2 FQGTGA. Here the CDR3 reads CASSLIPGQKYEQYF. Here the CDR3 DNA reads TGTGCCAGCAGCTTAATCCCGGGACAGAAATACGAGCAGTACTTC.

This rearrangement joins TRBV5-4 to TRBJ2-7; 11 bases match TRBD2. The ends lost 4 bases at V and 3 bases at J; junction bases unmatched: 6. The CDR3 loop spans 15 amino acids. Germline CDR1 SGHNT, CDR2 YYREEE (reference sequence). The CDR3 is CASSPPGTSGYEQYF. The CDR3, as DNA: TGTGCCAGCAGCCCCCCCGGGACTAGCGGCTACGAGCAGTACTTC.

This rearrangement joins TRBV7-9 to TRBJ1-2, with D possibly matching TRBD1 (5 bases). The CDR3 has 15 amino acids. In germline, CDR1 is SEHNR, CDR2 FQNEAQ (reference sequence). V was cut by 5 bases and J by 8 bases, with 21 bases left in between. Here the CDR3 reads CASSGGDRSASGYTF. CDR3 sequence (DNA): TGTGCCAGCAGCGGAGGGGACCGATCAGCTTCCGGCTACACCTTC.

CDR3 in DNA: TGTGCCAGCAGTGACACGGGATCTAATGAAAAACTGTTTTTT. It codes for CASSDTGSNEKLFF. The V gene is TRBV2, the J gene TRBJ1-4; D call uncertain. Trimming took 3 bases from V and 3 from J, leaving 8 bases between them. The CDR3 is made up of 14 amino acids. The germline gives CDR1 SNHLY, CDR2 FYNNEI.

The chain joins TRBV11-2 to TRBJ2-7; 12 bases are a match to TRBD2. CDR1 and CDR2 (germline): SGHAT, FQNNGV. Germline trimming cut 7 bases from V and 0 bases from J; bases unmatched to any gene: 4. CDR3 length: 15 amino acids. The CDR3 coding sequence is TGTGCCAGCACCGTGACTAGCGGGGGCTCCTACGAGCAGTACTTC. Protein: CASTVTSGGSYEQYF. Looking up the rest from reference TRBV11-2 and TRBJ2-7 gives the full variable domain: EAGVAQSPRYKIIEKRQSVAFWCNPISGHATLYWYQQILGQGPKLLIQFQNNGVVDDSQLPKDRFSAERLKGVDSTLKIQPAKLEDSAVYLCASTVTSGGSYEQYFGPGTRLTVT.

This rearrangement joins TRBV14 to TRBJ2-7; 9 bases fit TRBD2. Germline loops: CDR1 SGHDN, CDR2 FVKESK. The CDR3 is made up of 16 amino acids. V lost 0 bases to trimming and J lost 7 bases; unmatched junction nucleotides: 10. The CDR3 sequence: CASSQEVGTSRLEQYF. The CDR3 nucleotides read TGTGCCAGCAGCCAAGAAGTGGGGACTAGCAGATTAGAGCAGTACTTC.

The chain joins TRBV7-2 to TRBJ2-5; no firm D call. The CDR3 sequence is 14 residues long. Per the germline V gene, CDR1 is SGHTA and CDR2 is FQGNSA. V dropped 5 bases and J dropped 2 bases, with 12 bases sitting between them. The CDR3 coding sequence is TGTGCCAGCAGCCTTCGGTTAACTCAAGAGACCCAGTACTTC. As protein: CASSLRLTQETQYF.

V gene TRBV30 combines with J gene TRBJ1-6, with 7 positions matching TRBD1. Trimming cost V 2 bases and J 8 bases; bases outside gene matches: 6. Germline CDR1 GTSNPN, CDR2 SVGIG (reference sequence). This CDR3 spans 14 amino acids. CDR3 bases: TGTGCCTGGAGTACACTAACAGGGGATTCACCCCTCCACTTT. Its protein product is CAWSTLTGDSPLHF.

The genes are TRBV20-1 and TRBJ1-2; possibly TRBD1 for D (5 bases). Germline V lookup: CDR1 DFQATT, CDR2 SNEGSKA (reference sequence). This CDR3 is built from 13 residues. Trimming pared 3 bases from V and 8 bases from J, leaving 16 bases between. The DNA for the CDR3 is TGCAGTGCTAGTGGCGGGGACCGCTTAGGCTACACCTTC. This sequence encodes CSASGGDRLGYTF.

The chain has TRBV2 and TRBJ2-1, with D possibly being TRBD1 (6 bases). CDR3 size: 14 residues. The V and J ends lost 10 bases and 4 bases respectively, with 17 bases between them. Looked up from germline, CDR1 is SNHLY and CDR2 is FYNNEI. For the CDR3, the DNA is TGTGCCACACAGCAGGGGTGGGGATACAATGAGCAGTTCTTC. This codes for CATQQGWGYNEQFF.

This clone showed up just once. The rearrangement links TRBV10-3 to TRBJ2-6; D uncertain. Trimming shortened V by 3 bases and J by 0 bases, and 12 bases separated the two germline ends. The CDR3 runs 17 residues. From germline, CDR1 is ENHRY and CDR2 SYGVKD. The CDR3 loop reads CAISDYTTASGANVLTF. The CDR3 bases are TGTGCCATCAGTGACTATACGACGGCCTCTGGGGCCAACGTCCTGACTTTC.

The genes are TRBV27 and TRBJ1-5; D is uncertain. Trimming shortened V by 0 bases and J by 7 bases, and 13 bases separated the two germline ends. The CDR3 totals 15 residues. Per germline, CDR1 MNHEY and CDR2 SMNVEV (reference sequence). The DNA for the CDR3 is TGTGCCAGCAGTTTATCGATGCGGGCCCCGCAGCCCCAGCATTTT. Translated: CASSLSMRAPQPQHF.

The J gene is TRBJ2-1, the V gene TRBV29-1; the D is unclear. The germline CDR1 and CDR2 sequences are SQVTM and ANQGSEA. This CDR3 comprises 12 residues. The CDR3 sequence: CTYGPSYNEQFF. The CDR3 nucleotides read TGCACTTATGGCCCCTCCTACAATGAGCAGTTCTTC.

V gene TRBV7-3 combines with J gene TRBJ1-1, with 9 bases lining up with TRBD1. The trim removed 5 bases at V and 5 bases at J, leaving 12 bases unmatched. Germline V gives CDR1 SGHTA, CDR2 FQGTGA. The length of the CDR3 is 16 residues. The CDR3 sequence is CASSPTGTGQITEAFF. As DNA, the CDR3 is TGTGCCAGCAGCCCCACCGGGACAGGGCAAATAACTGAAGCTTTCTTT.

The chain carries TRBV18 and TRBJ1-2; TRBD1 agrees at 11 bases. The CDR3 runs 14 residues. V was pared by 5 bases and J by 7 bases, with 6 bases of the junction left unmatched. In germline, CDR1 is KGHSH, CDR2 LQKENI. This chain's CDR3 is CASSAGQGAGGYTF. The CDR3 coding sequence is TGTGCCAGCTCAGCCGGACAGGGGGCAGGTGGCTACACCTTC.

This rearrangement joins TRBV19 to TRBJ1-2; D remains ambiguous. CDR1 and CDR2 (germline): LNHDA, SQIVND (reference sequence). CDR3 length: 15 residues. Trimming cost V 7 bases and J 7 bases, with 22 bases left between them. CDR3 sequence reads: CASTDSSRGYAGYTF. CDR3 in DNA: TGTGCCAGTACCGATTCCTCGCGGGGTTACGCTGGCTACACCTTC.

The V and J genes are TRBV19 and TRBJ1-6; D unresolved. Germline V gene data show CDR1 as LNHDA and CDR2 as SQIVND (reference sequence). V lost 2 bases and J 8 bases, leaving 16 bases between the germline ends. The CDR3 runs 16 residues. The CDR3 DNA is TGTGCCAGTAGTATATCCACGGTGGGAGTGGATTCACCCCTCCACTTT. The encoded protein is CASSISTVGVDSPLHF.

The gene calls are TRBV6-6 and TRBJ1-1; D is uncertain. This CDR3 has 14 amino acids. CDR1 and CDR2 (germline): MNHNY, SVGAGI (reference sequence). V lost 5 bases and J 1 base, leaving 11 bases between the germline ends. The CDR3 DNA reads TGTGCCAGCAGTGCCTACACGGGGAACACTGAAGCTTTCTTT. Its protein product is CASSAYTGNTEAFF.

The J gene is TRBJ1-2, the V gene TRBV11-3; 8 bases map to TRBD1. Germline V gene lookup returns CDR1 SGHNT and CDR2 YENEEA. The CDR3 length is 14 residues. Trimming cost V 0 bases and J 7 bases; bases outside gene matches: 4. For the CDR3, the DNA is TGTGCCAGCAGCTTAGAGCAGGGGGCCCGTGGCTACACCTTC. Protein: CASSLEQGARGYTF. The variable domain in full, with the rest retrieved from reference TRBV11-3 and TRBJ1-2, is EAGVVQSPRYKIIEKKQPVAFWCNPISGHNTLYWYLQNLGQGPELLIRYENEEAVDDSQLPKDRFSAERLKGVDSTLKIQPAELGDSAVYLCASSLEQGARGYTFGSGTRLTVV.

The chain employs TRBV4-2 and TRBJ1-1; TRBD1 might be the D (6 bases). V was clipped by 0 bases and J by 2 bases, with 28 bases between them. The germline gives CDR1 LGHNA, CDR2 YNFKEQ. The CDR3 contains 21 residues. CDR3 region: CASSQEPPRSSGGLGNTEAFF. DNA of the CDR3: TGTGCCAGCAGCCAAGAACCCCCAAGAAGCTCCGGGGGCTTGGGCAACACTGAAGCTTTCTTT.

The chain is built from TRBV2 and TRBJ2-5; 12 bases match TRBD2. With 2 bases clipped from V and 0 bases from J, the junction kept 1 base outside the gene matches. The germline CDR1 and CDR2 sequences are SNHLY and FYNNEI. The CDR3 extends over 16 amino acids. In DNA, the CDR3 is TGTGCCAGCAGTGAAACTAGCGGGGGGTACCAAGAGACCCAGTACTTC. Translated: CASSETSGGYQETQYF.

The chain links TRBV10-3 to TRBJ2-5; D not certain. Germline-derived CDR1 and CDR2 are ENHRY and SYGVKD. The CDR3 extends over 11 amino acids. With 10 bases removed from V and 5 bases from J, the gap between germline ends came to 11 bases. The CDR3 DNA reads as TGTGCCACTGGGATGGGCGAGACCCAGTACTTC. Translation gives CATGMGETQYF.

The CDR3: CASSLDRSYEQYF. The CDR3 DNA follows: TGTGCCAGCAGCTTAGATAGGTCCTACGAGCAGTACTTC. The chain carries TRBV11-3 and TRBJ2-7; D call uncertain. The V gene's germline CDR1 is SGHNT and CDR2 YENEEA. This CDR3 spans 13 amino acids. V was cut by 0 bases and J by 1 base, with 4 bases left in between.

The chain carries TRBV4-2 and TRBJ2-3; 10 bases align to TRBD1. The germline V gene has CDR1 LGHNA and CDR2 YNFKEQ. CDR3 length equals 15 residues. V was clipped by 4 bases and J by 1 base; unmatched bases: 2. The CDR3 reads CASSRGTGGTDTQYF. In DNA form, the CDR3 reads TGTGCCAGCAGCCGAGGGACAGGGGGCACAGATACGCAGTATTTT.

This clone has only a few counts. The chain couples TRBV3-1 (or the pseudogene TRBV3-2) to TRBJ2-7; tentatively, D is TRBD2 (5 bases). The CDR3 loop spans 13 amino acids. The germline V gene has CDR1 LGHDT and CDR2 YNNKEL (reference sequence). Trimming removed 0 bases from V and 8 bases from J, with 11 bases in between. This CDR3 reads CASSQDGGYQQYF. CDR3 nucleotides: TGTGCCAGCAGCCAAGATGGCGGGTATCAGCAGTACTTC.

This clone has just a few counts. The chain uses TRBV14 and TRBJ2-7; D tentatively reads TRBD1 or TRBD2 (5 bases each). CDR1 and CDR2 (germline): SGHDN, FVKESK. The CDR3 runs 14 residues. V was pared by 3 bases and J by 7 bases, with 16 bases between. The DNA for the CDR3 is TGTGCCAGCAGCCAGGCCGGGACCCGAGGTGAGCAGTACTTC. It yields the protein CASSQAGTRGEQYF.

V usage is TRBV10-3 and J usage is TRBJ2-3; TRBD2 matches 9 bases. The trim removed 10 bases at V and 0 bases at J, leaving 8 bases unmatched. Germline CDR1 reads ENHRY; CDR2 reads SYGVKD. CDR3 length equals 15 residues. CDR3 in amino acids: CATNEREVSTDTQYF. The DNA for the CDR3 is TGTGCCACCAACGAGCGGGAGGTTAGCACAGATACGCAGTATTTT.

V and J are TRBV6-5 and TRBJ1-5, with a tentative D call TRBD1 (5 bases). The CDR3 contains 14 residues. Germline V gene data show CDR1 as MNHEY and CDR2 as SVGAGI. V was clipped by 8 bases and J by 2 bases, with 13 bases between them. In DNA form, the CDR3 reads TGTGCCAGCGGTAGGCAGGGTGGCAATCAGCCCCAGCATTTT. Protein product: CASGRQGGNQPQHF.

This rearrangement joins TRBV4-2 to TRBJ2-7, with 8 bases fitting TRBD2. Germline V gene lookup returns CDR1 LGHNA and CDR2 YNFKEQ. V was clipped by 5 bases and J by 4 bases; unmatched bases: 10. There are 15 residues in the CDR3. The DNA of the CDR3 is TGTGCCAGCAGCTCGGTACTAGCGGATATTTACGAGCAGTACTTC. Translation: CASSSVLADIYEQYF.

The chain recombines TRBV11-2 with TRBJ2-5; 10 bases line up with TRBD1. Trimming took 5 bases from V and 4 from J; bases not matched to a gene: 7. The length of the CDR3 is 15 residues. Germline CDR1 reads SGHAT; CDR2 reads FQNNGV. The DNA for the CDR3 is TGTGCCAGCAGCACTCCGGGACAGGGGAGAGAGACCCAGTACTTC. It encodes CASSTPGQGRETQYF.